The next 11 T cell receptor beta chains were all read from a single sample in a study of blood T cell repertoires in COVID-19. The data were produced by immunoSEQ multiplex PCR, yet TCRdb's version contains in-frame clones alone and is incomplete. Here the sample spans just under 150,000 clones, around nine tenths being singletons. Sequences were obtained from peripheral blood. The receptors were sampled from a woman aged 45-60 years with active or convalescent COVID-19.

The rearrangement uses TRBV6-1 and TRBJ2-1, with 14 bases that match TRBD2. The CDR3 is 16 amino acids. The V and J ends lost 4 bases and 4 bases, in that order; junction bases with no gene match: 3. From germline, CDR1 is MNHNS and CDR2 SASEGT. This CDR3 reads CASSGTSGGNYNEQFF. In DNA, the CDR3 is TGTGCCAGCAGTGGGACTAGCGGGGGGAATTACAATGAGCAGTTCTTC.

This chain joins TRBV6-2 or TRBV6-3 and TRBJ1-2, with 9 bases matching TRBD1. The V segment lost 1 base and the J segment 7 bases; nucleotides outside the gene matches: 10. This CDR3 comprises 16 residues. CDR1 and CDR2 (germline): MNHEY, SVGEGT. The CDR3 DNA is TGTGCCAGCAGTTACTTAACGAGACCGGGACAGGGTGGCTACACCTTC. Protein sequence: CASSYLTRPGQGGYTF.

The CDR3 spells CATSRDVGLAGRVGELFF. The CDR3 DNA sequence: TGTGCCACCAGCAGAGATGTCGGACTAGCGGGACGGGTCGGGGAGCTGTTTTTT. The chain uses TRBV15 and TRBJ2-2; the match to TRBD2 covers 12 bases. The CDR3 is 18 residues long. The J segment lost 7 bases and the V segment lost 0 bases, leaving 9 bases of the junction unmatched. CDR1 is LNHNV, CDR2 YYDKDF, per germline (reference sequence).

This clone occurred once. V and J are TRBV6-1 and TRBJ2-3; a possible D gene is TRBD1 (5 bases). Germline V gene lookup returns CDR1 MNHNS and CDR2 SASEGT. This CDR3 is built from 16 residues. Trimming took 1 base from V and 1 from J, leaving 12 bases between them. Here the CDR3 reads CASSEGSLGRTDTQYF. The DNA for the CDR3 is TGTGCCAGCAGTGAAGGAAGCCTGGGGCGCACAGATACGCAGTATTTT.

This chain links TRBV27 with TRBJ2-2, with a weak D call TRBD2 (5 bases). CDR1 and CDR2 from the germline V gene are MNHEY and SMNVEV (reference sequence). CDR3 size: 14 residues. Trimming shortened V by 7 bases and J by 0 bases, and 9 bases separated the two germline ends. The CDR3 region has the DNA TGTGCCAGCACCGAACTAGCGAACACCGGGGAGCTGTTTTTT. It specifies CASTELANTGELFF.

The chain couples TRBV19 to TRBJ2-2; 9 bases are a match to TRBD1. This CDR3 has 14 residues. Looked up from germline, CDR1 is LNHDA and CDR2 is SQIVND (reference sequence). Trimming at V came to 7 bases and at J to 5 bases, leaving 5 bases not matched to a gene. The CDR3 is CASIRQGGTGELFF. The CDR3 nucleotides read TGTGCCAGTATCCGACAGGGGGGTACCGGGGAGCTGTTTTTT.

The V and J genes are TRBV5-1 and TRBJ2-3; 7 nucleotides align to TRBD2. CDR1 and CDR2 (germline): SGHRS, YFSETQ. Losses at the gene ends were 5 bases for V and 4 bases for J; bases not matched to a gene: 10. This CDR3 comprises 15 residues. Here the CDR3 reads CASRGLSGISDTQYF. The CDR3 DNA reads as TGCGCCAGCAGGGGACTAAGCGGCATATCAGATACGCAGTATTTT.

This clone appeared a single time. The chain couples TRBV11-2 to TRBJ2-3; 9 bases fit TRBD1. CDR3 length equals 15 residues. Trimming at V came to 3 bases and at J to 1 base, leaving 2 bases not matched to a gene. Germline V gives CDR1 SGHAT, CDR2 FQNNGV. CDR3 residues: CASSFWTGGTDTQYF. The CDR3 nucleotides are TGTGCCAGCAGCTTTTGGACAGGGGGCACAGATACGCAGTATTTT.

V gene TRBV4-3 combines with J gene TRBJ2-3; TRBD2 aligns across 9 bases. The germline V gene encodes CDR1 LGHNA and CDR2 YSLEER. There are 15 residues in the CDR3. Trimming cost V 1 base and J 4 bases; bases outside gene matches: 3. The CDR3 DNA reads TGCGCCAGCAGCCAAGTTTTAGCGGGAGCAGATACGCAGTATTTT. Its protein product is CASSQVLAGADTQYF.

The DNA of the CDR3 is TGTGCCAGCAGGGAGACAGGGGACCAGCCCCAGCATTTT. Protein sequence: CASRETGDQPQHF. This sequence joins TRBV6-5 and TRBJ1-5; 8 bases match TRBD1. This CDR3 region has 13 residues. The V and J ends lost 6 bases and 7 bases, in that order; junction bases with no gene match: 5. Looked up from germline, CDR1 is MNHEY and CDR2 is SVGAGI.

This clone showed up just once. The CDR3 coding sequence is TGTGCCAGCAGCTCGACAGGGGGAGGCTACTACGAGCAGTACTTC. It encodes CASSSTGGGYYEQYF. This sequence joins TRBV5-6 and TRBJ2-7; 9 bases map to TRBD1. The germline V gene encodes CDR1 SGHDT and CDR2 YYEEEE. CDR3 size: 15 residues. The V segment lost 3 bases and the J segment 3 bases; nucleotides outside the gene matches: 7. Full variable domain (rest looked up from reference TRBV5-6 and TRBJ2-7): DAGVTQSPTHLIKTRGQQVTLRCSPKSGHDTVSWYQQALGQGPQFIFQYYEEEERQRGNFPDRFSGHQFPNYSSELNVNALLLGDSALYLCASSSTGGGYYEQYFGPGTRLTVT.